This T cell receptor beta chain was observed in a study of CD8 T cells in ankylosing spondylitis. In germline, CDR1 is MDHEN, CDR2 SYDVKM. This CDR3 is 15 amino acids long. Trimming took 6 bases from V and 5 from J; bases not matched to a gene: 11. In TCRdb, the 5' RACE reads were re-called with MiXCR into one record per CDR3 protein. Here the sample spans 350,000 to 400,000 distinct CDR3 sequences, about 20% being singletons. Sequencing was carried out using blood, either unsorted or a sorted T cell fraction (not recorded which). This receptor was identified in a male donor with ankylosing spondylitis or in good health (not recorded which). V gene TRBV28 combines with J gene TRBJ2-5, with 8 positions matching TRBD2. CDR3 coding DNA: TGTGCCAGCAGAGCATTCGGGGGGGCGCAGGAGACCCAGTACTTC. This gives the protein CASRAFGGAQETQYF.